This TCR beta chain is drawn from a study of shared clonotypes between healthy human individuals (dated by TCRdb to the early 2020s). Regarding the complete study: A few men and a couple of women, aged 18 to 49 years, made up the cohort. Per donor, three plates each were used for CD4 naive and CD4 memory, two for CD8 naive, and one for CD8 memory. To estimate repertoire size and how much clonotypes are shared between individuals, the study performed deep sequencing of blood TCR repertoires from roughly five healthy adults. Libraries were prepared and TCR repertoires were sequenced by different laboratories using diverse techniques, in order to increase sequencing depth and limit assay-specific biases. Each donor's leukapheresis produced roughly between about 0.8 and 10 billion PBMCs. The paper as a whole reports these results and caveats: Based on pairwise subsampling, the degree of clonotype sharing among donors was expected to be affected by sequencing depth. Even with the large sequencing depth, rarefaction of the sorted-subset datasets indicated that sequencing was incomplete. Clonotypes shared by all four sorted-subset donors showed higher generation probabilities than non-shared clonotypes. Sampling was limited to blood, and TCR repertoires in tissue likely differ from TCR repertoires in blood. Roughly 5.2% of naive CD4, roughly 3.5% of naive CD8, roughly 2.4% of memory CD4, and roughly 0.4% of memory CD8 clonotypes were shared across four donors. Because the study included only a small number of donors, the genetic and exposure-history diversity represented was limited. Estimated clonotype richness was generally larger for naive than for memory subsets.

The donors were healthy, HIV-negative adults who had no recently reported acute infections or vaccinations. Every donor was a Caucasian adult residing in Nashville, Tennessee, USA. Magnetic negative selection was used to enrich CD4+ T cells, after which naive cells were positively selected on CD45RA and the negative fraction became the memory subset. Blood was obtained by leukapheresis, after which PBMCs were separated by Ficoll-Histopaque density gradient centrifugation and cryopreserved in liquid nitrogen vapor phase. Analytical flow cytometry was used to check the purity and quantity of every magnetically sorted T cell population. From each sorted fraction, genomic DNA was isolated and quantified by UV absorbance on a Nanodrop 2000c. Using the deep immunoSEQ assay, TCR CDR3 regions were amplified from genomic DNA by multiplex PCR. Extracted genomic DNA from each cell subset was spread evenly across all wells of several immunoSEQ 96-well plates, with each plate serving as a replicate. Each replicate PCR for sorted subsets received roughly 0.2 ug genomic DNA, equal to 28,000 or so T cell genomes. Purified libraries were quantified with a Qubit 3.0 fluorometer, sized on a Bioanalyzer 2100, and re-quantified with the KAPA Library Quantification kit. Each immunoSEQ 96-well plate was sequenced on its own single-read 150-cycle Illumina NextSeq 550 flow cell. The paper's processing steps were these. Because only junctional sequences without quality scores were contained in the immunoSEQ output, filtering matching that applied to full-length reads could not be performed. Sequences were annotated with PyIR, a Python wrapper for IgBLAST v1.9, using IMGT germline references to assign V/J genes and CDR3. Reads were removed for weak V/J assignments (E-value above 1e-6), missing CDR3, stop codons, out-of-frame junctions, or ambiguous translated residues. V3J clonotypes were defined by identical inferred V gene, J gene, and CDR3 amino acid sequence. To compute the percentage overlap between repertoires, the number of shared unique clonotypes was divided by the size of the smaller repertoire. Richness of each repertoire was evaluated using RTK rarefaction, the Chao1 estimator, and Recon v2.1 estimates of unobserved clonotypes. Generation probabilities were computed with OLGA for all TCRbeta clonotypes obtained by the gDNA method from several donors. What TCRdb holds here is the immuneACCESS table cut down to in-frame rearrangements. Part of the clones is not present; checked against another copy, under half of the missing clones reflect an unresolved V gene, and the others are unexplained. That table furnishes V, J and clone size, whereas the DNA furnished D and trimming. This sample is represented by over 1.4 million clones; about 96% of them were singletons. Over 1% of the sample lies in the top ten.

Points on this clone: It has no known antigen specificity. Per-nucleotide qualities are absent, and no much larger clonotype sits a single base away.

This clonotype was sampled from a man younger than 40 in good health. Sequenced material: naive CD4+ T cells sorted from blood. In the paper's terms, the cell subset or site label means: CD45RA+ positively selected.

The DNA sequence is as follows: TGTGCCATCAGTGAGTCGATGGGTGGGCAATCGGATACGCAGTATTTT. Translated, it gives CAISESMGGQSDTQYF. Recombination joined TRBV10-3 with TRBJ2-3; no confident D gene assignment can be made. The CDR1 and CDR2 encoded by the germline V gene are ENHRY and SYGVKD. Trimming costs V 0 bases and J 6 bases, and their ends lie 16 bases apart. The CDR3, from cysteine to phenylalanine, totals 16 residues. Only CDR3 DNA is held: 48 bases, read in frame from base 1.